A single sample gave rise to the 10 T cell receptor beta chains below, sequenced in a study of human T cells and chemical hapten exposure. TCRdb called the RACE reads again in MiXCR, with one record for every CDR3 protein. Of about 90,000 distinct CDR3 sequences listed, about 11% are singletons. Time point here: patch test 3, about 24 weeks after DPC sensitization. Treatment indicated: therapeutic diphenylcyclopropenone sensitization with weekly scalp DPC. This specimen consisted of whole blood, obtained in connection with sensitization to the hapten diphenylcyclopropenone (DPC). The receptors derive from a woman aged 25 to 39 with alopecia areata. Some clones in this sample may be carry-over from other donors' samples.

This clonotype was picked up a small number of times. The chain combines TRBV21-1 with TRBJ2-5; the table's D call, TRBD2, was not checked against the DNA. TRBV21-1 is a pseudogene segment. CDR3 size: 15 residues. CDR3 in amino acids: CASSKGTRGQETQYF. In DNA form, the CDR3 reads TGTGCCAGCAGCAAAGGGACTAGAGGGCAAGAGACCCAGTACTTC.

This clonotype turned up a few times. This sequence joins TRBV28 and TRBJ2-7; D gene uncertain. The CDR3 totals 12 residues. Germline lookup yields CDR1 MDHEN and CDR2 SYDVKM. The V end lost 4 bases, the J end lost 2 bases, and 6 bases lay between the germline ends. CDR3 nucleotide sequence: TGTGCCAGCAGTTCACGGCCCTACGAGCAGTACGTC. Its protein product is CASSSRPYEQYV.

This chain uses TRBV10-3 with TRBJ1-1; no reliable D call. The length of the CDR3 is 13 residues. The V and J ends lost 4 bases and 0 bases respectively, with 6 bases between them. The germline V gene encodes CDR1 ENHRY and CDR2 SYGVKD. The CDR3 nucleotides read TGTGCCATCAGTGCTGTCCTGAACACTGAAGCTTTCTTT. It codes for CAISAVLNTEAFF.

This clonotype was observed at least ten times. This rearrangement joins TRBV30 to TRBJ2-4, with D possibly matching TRBD1 (6 bases). Germline loops: CDR1 GTSNPN, CDR2 SVGIG (reference sequence). The CDR3 has 15 amino acids. V dropped 5 bases and J dropped 1 base, with 15 bases sitting between them. Here the CDR3 DNA reads TGTGCCTGGGGGGGCTGGAACAGCGCCAAAAACATTCAGTACTTC. It yields the protein CAWGGWNSAKNIQYF.

The chain combines TRBV20-1 with TRBJ2-3; either TRBD1 or TRBD2 may supply D (5 bases each). Germline-derived CDR1 and CDR2 are DFQATT and SNEGSKA (reference sequence). The V and J ends lost 0 bases and 3 bases respectively, with 10 bases between them. The CDR3 has 14 amino acids. This CDR3 is CSARDLGGTDTQYF. The DNA for the CDR3 is TGCAGTGCTAGAGATCTTGGGGGTACAGATACGCAGTATTTT.

The chain couples TRBV29-1 to TRBJ1-6, with TRBD1 identical over 9 bases. The germline gives CDR1 SQVTM, CDR2 ANQGSEA. The trim removed 7 bases at V and 5 bases at J, leaving 6 bases unmatched. This CDR3 has 14 residues. The CDR3 is CSARTGVNNSPLHF. CDR3 bases: TGCAGCGCCCGGACAGGGGTAAATAATTCACCCCTCCACTTT.

As concerns this clonotype: The junction and the germline gene differ at one end; a read error may be behind it. V gene TRBV5-1 combines with J gene TRBJ2-2; 11 bases align to TRBD1. CDR3 length: 17 residues. Germline V gives CDR1 SGHRS, CDR2 YFSETQ. The CDR3 nucleotides read TGCGCCAGCAGCTATGGACAGGGGGCTTCGAACACCGGGGAGCCGTTTTTT. Amino acid sequence: CASSYGQGASNTGEPFF.

The chain carries TRBV6-2 or TRBV6-3 and TRBJ2-3; TRBD1 is a possible D gene (5 bases). The CDR3 runs 15 residues. Deletions cut 10 bases from V and 2 bases from J, with 19 bases between. Looked up from germline, CDR1 is MNHEY and CDR2 is SVGEGT. The CDR3 DNA reads TGTGCCACCTCGGACACTTACATTTCCACAGATACGCAGTATTTT. It codes for CATSDTYISTDTQYF.

This clonotype came up many times. The chain combines TRBV7-9 with TRBJ1-5, with 8 bases identical to TRBD1. CDR1 and CDR2 (germline): SEHNR, FQNEAQ (reference sequence). Trimming removed 5 bases from V and 2 bases from J; junction bases left unmatched: 11. This CDR3 spans 17 amino acids. CDR3 residues: CASSKTGGVIGNQPQHF. As DNA, the CDR3 is TGTGCCAGCAGCAAAACAGGGGGGGTAATAGGCAATCAGCCCCAGCATTTT.

This clonotype was seen at least ten times. The chain couples TRBV18 to TRBJ1-4; D is unclear. CDR3 size: 14 residues. V gave up 5 bases and J gave up 5 bases, with 12 bases separating them. CDR1 and CDR2 (germline): KGHSH, LQKENI. The CDR3 loop is CASSATGPNEKLFF. The CDR3 DNA reads TGTGCCAGCTCAGCGACTGGACCCAATGAAAAACTGTTTTTT.